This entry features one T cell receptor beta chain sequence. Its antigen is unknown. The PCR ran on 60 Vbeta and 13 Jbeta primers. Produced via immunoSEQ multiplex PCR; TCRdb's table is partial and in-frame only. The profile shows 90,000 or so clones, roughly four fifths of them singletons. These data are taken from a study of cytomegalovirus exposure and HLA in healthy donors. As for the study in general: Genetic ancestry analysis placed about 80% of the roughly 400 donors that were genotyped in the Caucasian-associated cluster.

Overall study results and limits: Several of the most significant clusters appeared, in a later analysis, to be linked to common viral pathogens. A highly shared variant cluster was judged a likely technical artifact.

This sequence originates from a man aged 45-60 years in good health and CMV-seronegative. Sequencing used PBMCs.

The CDR3 is CSVERGWETQYF. Written as DNA, the CDR3 is TGCAGCGTTGAACGGGGTTGGGAGACCCAGTACTTC. The chain is built from TRBV29-1 and TRBJ2-5; D may be TRBD2 (5 bases). Trimming cost V 2 bases and J 5 bases, with 9 bases left between them. The CDR3 spans 12 residues. Per germline, CDR1 SQVTM and CDR2 ANQGSEA.